This TCR beta chain was recorded in a study of blood T cell repertoires in COVID-19. Overall study context: Whether acute or convalescent, the COVID-19 samples came from the United States, Italy and Spain. PBMCs, B-cell-depleted T cells, or T cells provided the cDNA or gDNA that made up the material.

Germline trimming cut 2 bases from V and 4 bases from J; bases unmatched to any gene: 6. Germline V gene sequence: CDR1 SGHTA, CDR2 FQGTGA. The CDR3 contains 15 residues. The authors' processing: Estimates of nucleated cell counts were drawn from the amplification of reference gene primers. Using immunoSEQ multiplex PCR, the repertoire was profiled, and TCRdb retains in-frame clones only, with some absent. V and J calls and clone size are those listed in that table; D and trimming were worked out from the DNA. This table has about 230,000 clones, 70% to 90% appearing once. J is TRBJ2-7 and V is TRBV7-3, with 9 bases identical to TRBD2. Input material: peripheral blood. This TCR derives from a woman in her seventies with active or convalescent COVID-19. In nucleotides, the CDR3 is TGTGCCAGCAGCTTATGGGTAGCGGGGGAATACGAGCAGTACTTC. Translation gives CASSLWVAGEYEQYF. Full variable domain (outside the CDR3, taken from reference TRBV7-3 and TRBJ2-7): GAGVSQTPSNKVTEKGKYVELRCDPISGHTALYWYRQSLGQGPEFLIYFQGTGAADDSGLPNDRFFAVRPEGSVSTLKIQRTERGDSAVYLCASSLWVAGEYEQYFGPGTRLTVT.